The rows below give T cell receptor beta chains drawn from one sample of a study of blood T cell repertoires in COVID-19. Assay used: immunoSEQ multiplex PCR; TCRdb lists only in-frame clones, some missing. The profile covers over 150,000 clones, with approximately 85% appearing a single time and under 0.8% taken by the ten largest. Sequenced: peripheral blood. Every receptor here comes from a man aged 55-75 years with COVID-19, enrolled during active disease. Both conserved end residues are part of each CDR3. D genes are given only for firm matches. Where a row states a size, it is once, few, many or the class of an expanded clone; other rows omit it.

-	14	-	TRBJ2-7	TRBV7-2	CASSLVAVNYEQYF	TGTGCCAGCAGCTTAGTCGCGGTAAACTACGAGCAGTACTTC
-	15	-	TRBJ2-5	TRBV7-2	CASSPTTRDRETQYF	TGTGCCAGCAGCCCCACGACCCGGGATCGAGAGACCCAGTACTTC
-	15	-	TRBJ1-1	TRBV27	CASSLRFEGVTEAFF	TGTGCCAGCAGTTTAAGGTTTGAGGGTGTCACTGAAGCTTTCTTT
-	14	few	TRBJ1-5	TRBV6-6	CASNLPESNQPQHF	TGTGCCAGCAATCTACCGGAGTCCAATCAGCCCCAGCATTTT
-	14	-	TRBJ1-1	TRBV7-8	CASSLARGGTEAFF	TGTGCCAGCAGCTTAGCAAGAGGGGGCACTGAAGCTTTCTTT
TRBD2	15	few	TRBJ2-2	TRBV28	CASRSGGTNTGELFF	TGTGCCAGCAGATCCGGGGGGACTAACACCGGGGAGCTGTTTTTT
-	14	-	TRBJ1-1	TRBV3-1/TRBV3-2	CASSQDLVGGGAFF	TGTGCCAGCAGCCAAGATCTCGTCGGGGGAGGAGCTTTCTTT
-	13	-	TRBJ2-2	TRBV24-1	CATKQQSTGELFF	TGTGCCACCAAACAACAAAGCACCGGGGAGCTGTTTTTT
TRBD1	20	-	TRBJ2-6	TRBV5-4	CASSLKFAGQGAGGANVLTF	TGTGCCAGCAGCTTGAAGTTCGCGGGACAGGGGGCTGGTGGGGCCAACGTCCTGACTTTC
-	12	-	TRBJ1-1	TRBV29-1	CSVNQGLESAFF	TGCAGCGTGAATCAGGGGTTGGAGTCGGCTTTCTTT
TRBD1	14	-	TRBJ1-2	TRBV30	CAWSRQGRNYGYTF	TGTGCCTGGAGTCGACAGGGGCGGAACTATGGCTACACCTTC
TRBD1	16	-	TRBJ1-2	TRBV28	CASIDRGRLASYGYTF	TGTGCCAGCATAGACAGGGGGCGTCTTGCTAGCTATGGCTACACCTTC
-	14	-	TRBJ1-1	TRBV18	CASSPIEMNTEAFF	TGTGCCAGCTCACCTATCGAGATGAACACTGAAGCTTTCTTT
-	16	-	TRBJ2-1	TRBV7-9	CASSLTGGRPYNEQFF	TGTGCCAGCAGCTTGACTGGCGGGCGGCCCTACAATGAGCAGTTCTTC
-	13	once	TRBJ1-1	TRBV12-3/TRBV12-4	CASSLGVNTEAFF	TGTGCCAGCAGTTTAGGAGTAAACACTGAAGCTTTCTTT
TRBD1	13	-	TRBJ1-3	TRBV28	CASRRTGGNTIYF	TGTGCCAGCAGGCGGACAGGGGGAAACACCATATATTTT
-	13	-	TRBJ2-4	TRBV6-6	CASSRQGRGIQYF	TGTGCCAGCAGCCGACAGGGCCGGGGGATTCAGTACTTC
TRBD2	16	once	TRBJ2-2	TRBV7-3	CASSSRLAGATGELFF	TGTGCCAGCAGCTCCCGACTAGCGGGGGCTACCGGGGAGCTGTTTTTT
TRBD1	14	few	TRBJ1-5	TRBV9	CASSRGQGNQPQHF	TGTGCCAGCAGCCGAGGACAGGGCAATCAGCCCCAGCATTTT
TRBD1	15	-	TRBJ2-1	TRBV19	CASSGRDRAKNEQFF	TGTGCCAGTAGTGGCCGGGACAGGGCAAAAAATGAGCAGTTCTTC
-	14	-	TRBJ2-1	TRBV2	CASPGGESYNEQFF	TGTGCCAGCCCAGGAGGGGAATCCTACAATGAGCAGTTCTTC
-	12	-	TRBJ2-1	TRBV7-9	CASSPGVHEQFF	TGTGCCAGCAGCCCAGGGGTGCATGAGCAGTTCTTC
TRBD1	17	-	TRBJ1-1	TRBV19	CASSATGTGYRNTEAFF	TGTGCCAGTAGTGCAACCGGGACAGGGTATCGAAACACTGAAGCTTTCTTT
-	15	once	TRBJ2-2	TRBV3-1/TRBV3-2	CASTPLQGNTGELFF	TGTGCCAGCACCCCTCTACAGGGGAACACCGGGGAGCTGTTTTTT
-	16	once	TRBJ2-7	TRBV11-3	CASSLDGSAALKEQYF	TGTGCCAGCAGCTTAGACGGCAGCGCCGCCTTGAAGGAGCAGTACTTC
-	13	-	TRBJ1-5	TRBV12-3/TRBV12-4	CASRGQPNQPQHF	TGTGCCAGCAGAGGACAGCCCAATCAGCCCCAGCATTTT
-	15	-	TRBJ1-5	TRBV29-1	CSVAETAGSNQPQHF	TGCAGCGTTGCCGAAACCGCCGGTAGCAATCAGCCCCAGCATTTT
-	13	-	TRBJ1-5	TRBV12-3/TRBV12-4	CASRGQSNQPQHF	TGTGCCAGCAGGGGACAAAGCAATCAGCCCCAGCATTTT
TRBD1	15	-	TRBJ1-1	TRBV6-5	CASTPGRGRYTEAFF	TGTGCCAGCACCCCGGGAAGGGGGCGTTACACTGAAGCTTTCTTT
-	15	-	TRBJ2-7	TRBV15	CATSRDNSRFYEQYF	TGTGCCACCAGCAGAGATAATAGCCGATTCTACGAGCAGTACTTC
-	18	once	TRBJ1-6	TRBV7-3	CASSPTLKGEKYNSPLHF	TGTGCCAGCAGCCCCACGCTGAAGGGAGAGAAATATAATTCACCCCTCCACTTT
TRBD1	16	-	TRBJ2-1	TRBV19	CASSVAQGMINNEQFF	TGTGCCAGTAGTGTAGCACAGGGGATGATCAACAATGAGCAGTTCTTC
TRBD1	14	-	TRBJ1-2	TRBV3-1/TRBV3-2	CASSQETGTRGYTF	TGTGCCAGCAGCCAAGAGACAGGGACGAGGGGCTACACCTTC
-	17	-	TRBJ2-3	TRBV21-1	CASSGGRDSSGSGTQYF	TGTGCCAGCAGCGGGGGAAGAGACAGTAGCGGGAGTGGAACGCAGTATTTT
TRBD2	19	-	TRBJ2-5	TRBV3-1/TRBV3-2	CASSQDRIAGGSRVETQYF	TGTGCCAGCAGCCAAGATCGAATAGCGGGGGGGTCCAGGGTAGAGACCCAGTACTTC
TRBD1	15	-	TRBJ1-6	TRBV7-3	CASSLTGQGSSPLHF	TGTGCCAGCAGCTTGACGGGACAGGGGTCCTCACCCCTCCACTTT
-	12	-	TRBJ1-1	TRBV5-6	CASSDLGQGAFF	TGTGCCAGCAGCGACCTTGGGCAGGGGGCTTTCTTT
TRBD1	13	once	TRBJ1-2	TRBV7-2	CASSYRGIGGYTF	TGTGCCAGCAGCTACAGGGGGATCGGTGGCTACACCTTC
TRBD1	15	-	TRBJ1-1	TRBV7-2	CASSLGGGAITEAFF	TGTGCCAGCAGCTTAGGAGGGGGCGCGATCACTGAAGCTTTCTTT
-	14	-	TRBJ2-2	TRBV7-9	CASHRDANTGELFF	TGTGCCAGCCACAGGGATGCGAACACCGGGGAGCTGTTTTTT
-	12	-	TRBJ1-3	TRBV9	CASSSFGDTIYF	TGTGCCAGCAGCTCATTTGGAGACACCATATATTTT
TRBD2	19	-	TRBJ2-2	TRBV11-3	CASSPGYLAGGPGTGELFF	TGTGCCAGCAGCCCTGGTTACCTAGCGGGAGGGCCGGGTACCGGGGAGCTGTTTTTT